Described below is a single TCR beta chain sequence and its context. This sample is part of a study of blood T cell repertoires in COVID-19. The overall study: COVID-19 samples from acute and convalescent phases originated in the United States, Italy and Spain.

In the original processing: Researchers report that nucleated cell counts were estimated from reference gene primer amplification. Method: immunoSEQ multiplex PCR; TCRdb's copy keeps in-frame clones and lacks some. Clonal size and the V and J genes are those of that table, whereas D and trimming came from the DNA. The sample holds about 90,000 clones; about nine tenths are singletons and the top ten take over 12%. The material sequenced was peripheral blood. The TCR comes from a male donor with acute or convalescent COVID-19.

The CDR3, as DNA: TGCGCCAGCAGCCAGGGACAGAACACAGATACGCAGTATTTT. It is translated as CASSQGQNTDTQYF. This chain uses TRBV4-1 with TRBJ2-3; 7 bases line up with TRBD1. Per germline, CDR1 MGHRA and CDR2 YSYEKL. With V trimmed by 3 bases and J by 2 bases, 2 bases remained unmatched. This CDR3 contains 14 residues.